Sequencing of this T cell receptor beta chain was carried out in a study of OX40 agonist ivuxolimab in advanced cancers. Profiling relied on immunoSEQ multiplex PCR, and the TCRdb table lists in-frame clones only, not all of them. The top ten clones hold around 0.17% of a sample with over 90,000 clones, approximately 93% of them seen once. Any history of autoimmune disease or systemic immunosuppression disqualified patients. V lost 3 bases and J 5 bases, leaving 16 bases between the germline ends. The CDR3 loop spans 15 amino acids. From germline, CDR1 is MGHRA and CDR2 YSYEKL. This TCR was recovered from an adult with an advanced solid tumor such as melanoma, head and neck, liver or kidney cancer. The chain recombines TRBV4-1 with TRBJ2-5, with D perhaps given as TRBD1 or TRBD2 (5 bases each). Sequences were derived from CD4+ or CD8+ T cells sorted from blood, sampled in a trial of the OX40 agonist ivuxolimab. The CDR3 sequence is CASSHPGRGVETQYF. Here the CDR3 DNA reads TGCGCCAGCAGCCACCCTGGACGAGGGGTCGAGACCCAGTACTTC.